This T cell receptor (beta chain) derives from a study of cytomegalovirus exposure and HLA in healthy donors. PCR used 60 Vbeta primers and 13 Jbeta primers. Sequencing used immunoSEQ multiplex PCR; TCRdb keeps in-frame clones, though not all of them. The table shows tens of thousands of clones, with 81% occurring only once. The length of the CDR3 is 16 residues. CDR1 is LGHNA, CDR2 YSLEER, per germline. V gave up 0 bases and J gave up 3 bases, with 11 bases separating them. Sequenced: PBMCs. The J gene is TRBJ2-2, the V gene TRBV4-3; D call uncertain. The receptor comes from a girl aged 2 to 9 in good health and CMV-seropositive. The CDR3 nucleotides read TGCGCCAGCAGCCAAGAGTCCTTCAGATACACCGGGGAGCTGTTTTTT. The encoded protein is CASSQESFRYTGELFF.